Presented here are 14 T cell receptor beta chains from one specimen sequenced in a study of blood T cell repertoires in COVID-19. Profiling relied on immunoSEQ multiplex PCR, and the TCRdb table lists in-frame clones only, not all of them. The data show more than 110,000 clones, roughly 85% seen once. Sequenced sample: peripheral blood. The origin of the receptors is a man between 50 and 59 years old with acute or convalescent COVID-19.

This chain uses TRBV7-3 with TRBJ1-5; perhaps TRBD1 as D (5 bases). The CDR3 runs 13 residues. V shed 5 bases and J shed 5 bases, with 10 bases lying between them. Per the germline V gene, CDR1 is SGHTA and CDR2 is FQGTGA. CDR3 in amino acids: CASSPGPDQPQHF. The DNA of the CDR3 is TGTGCCAGCAGCCCAGGGCCGGATCAGCCCCAGCATTTT. Based on the CDR3 plus reference TRBV7-3 and TRBJ1-5, the full variable domain is GAGVSQTPSNKVTEKGKYVELRCDPISGHTALYWYRQSLGQGPEFLIYFQGTGAADDSGLPNDRFFAVRPEGSVSTLKIQRTERGDSAVYLCASSPGPDQPQHFGDGTRLSIL.

The V and J genes are TRBV5-1 and TRBJ1-4, with TRBD1 matching 9 bases. Germline CDR1 and CDR2: SGHRS and YFSETQ. The V gene end was trimmed by 4 bases and the J gene end by 1 base; junction bases not matched to a gene: 11. This CDR3 region has 18 residues. CDR3 loop: CASSATGGIRRTNEKLFF. CDR3 coding DNA: TGCGCCAGCAGCGCAACAGGGGGCATTCGGAGAACTAATGAAAAACTGTTTTTT.

The rearrangement links TRBV5-8 to TRBJ1-6; D unclear. Trimming removed 4 bases from V and 5 bases from J, with 10 bases in between. CDR1 SGHTS and CDR2 YDEGEE come from the germline V gene. CDR3 size: 14 residues. CDR3 region: CASSRGMDNSPLHF. The CDR3 DNA reads TGTGCCAGCAGCCGCGGGATGGATAATTCACCCCTCCACTTT.

The gene calls are TRBV30 and TRBJ1-1; D call uncertain. This CDR3 is 11 amino acids long. V was trimmed by 2 bases and J by 6 bases, leaving 7 bases between them. The germline V gene encodes CDR1 GTSNPN and CDR2 SVGIG (reference sequence). CDR3 in amino acids: CAWSRRAEAFF. The CDR3 DNA sequence: TGTGCCTGGAGTCGGCGGGCTGAAGCTTTCTTT.

This chain uses TRBV5-1 with TRBJ1-1; D is ambiguous. V was shortened by 5 bases and J by 1 base, with 9 bases between the two germline ends. This CDR3 has 13 residues. Germline CDR1 and CDR2: SGHRS and YFSETQ. For the CDR3, the DNA is TGCGCCAGCAGTTTTCAGTGGAACACTGAAGCTTTCTTT. This encodes CASSFQWNTEAFF.

The chain has TRBV11-2 and TRBJ2-4, with D perhaps matching TRBD2 (5 bases). The CDR3 is made up of 13 amino acids. V lost 0 bases and J 6 bases, leaving 6 bases between the germline ends. Germline V gene lookup returns CDR1 SGHAT and CDR2 FQNNGV. For the CDR3, the DNA is TGTGCCAGCAGCTTAGAAGGGAGAAACATTCAGTACTTC. Amino acid sequence: CASSLEGRNIQYF.

This clone was found a few times. The chain joins TRBV6-5 to TRBJ2-1, with 7 bases identical to TRBD2. Germline V CDR1 and CDR2: MNHEY, SVGAGI. The V segment lost 3 bases and the J segment 10 bases; nucleotides outside the gene matches: 15. The CDR3 consists of 16 residues. CDR3 sequence: CASSYQSGMLSGEQFF. The CDR3 DNA reads as TGTGCCAGCAGTTATCAAAGCGGGATGCTGTCAGGAGAGCAGTTCTTC.

CDR3: CASSLLSGTGLFVGEQFF. CDR3 DNA sequence: TGTGCCAGCAGCTTATTATCCGGGACTGGCCTTTTTGTGGGTGAGCAGTTCTTC. J is TRBJ2-1 and V is TRBV13; weak D call: TRBD2 (6 bases). The CDR3 runs 18 residues. From germline, CDR1 is PRHDT and CDR2 FYEKMQ (reference sequence). The germline V and J ends were trimmed by 2 bases and 9 bases, with 26 bases remaining between them.

The CDR3 bases are TGTGCCAGCAGCAATAGTCCCGGGACAGGGGAAACCATATATTTT. This encodes CASSNSPGTGETIYF. The chain recombines TRBV3-1 (or the pseudogene TRBV3-2) with TRBJ1-3; 10 bases match TRBD1. Germline V gene lookup returns CDR1 LGHDT and CDR2 YNNKEL (reference sequence). Trimming cost V 5 bases and J 10 bases; bases outside gene matches: 11. The CDR3 contains 15 residues.

J is TRBJ1-1 and V is TRBV5-1; the match to TRBD1 covers 10 bases. With V trimmed by 5 bases and J by 5 bases, 6 bases remained unmatched. The V gene's germline CDR1 is SGHRS and CDR2 YFSETQ. This CDR3 comprises 14 residues. The CDR3 bases are TGCGCCAGCAGGCCGACAGGGGGCGGAACTGAAGCTTTCTTT. Its protein is CASRPTGGGTEAFF.

The rearrangement joins TRBV6-5 to TRBJ1-5; TRBD1 aligns across 9 bases. The germline gives CDR1 MNHEY, CDR2 SVGAGI. CDR3 length: 15 residues. With V trimmed by 5 bases and J by 0 bases, 2 bases remained unmatched. CDR3 loop: CASSKQGASNQPQHF. CDR3 sequence (DNA): TGTGCCAGCAGTAAACAGGGGGCTAGCAATCAGCCCCAGCATTTT.

This clone was recorded only once. The genes are TRBV19 and TRBJ1-1; weak D call: TRBD1 (5 bases). CDR1 and CDR2 (germline): LNHDA, SQIVND (reference sequence). With 1 base removed from V and 4 bases from J, the gap between germline ends came to 10 bases. The CDR3 runs to 14 residues. This CDR3 reads CASSIVSGLTEAFF. CDR3 DNA: TGTGCCAGTAGTATAGTTTCAGGGCTCACTGAAGCTTTCTTT.

The J gene is TRBJ1-3, the V gene TRBV11-3; a weak D match, TRBD1 (5 bases). V gave up 3 bases and J gave up 3 bases, with 15 bases separating them. This CDR3 is built from 16 residues. Germline V lookup: CDR1 SGHNT, CDR2 YENEEA. This chain's CDR3 is CASSFTFDSNGNTIYF. The CDR3 bases are TGTGCCAGCAGCTTCACCTTCGACAGCAATGGAAACACCATATATTTT.

The gene calls are TRBV9 and TRBJ2-1; 10 nucleotides agree with TRBD2. The CDR3 runs to 15 residues. In germline, CDR1 is SGDLS, CDR2 YYNGEE. The V and J ends lost 1 base and 8 bases, in that order; junction bases with no gene match: 6. CDR3 DNA: TGTGCCAGCAGCGTATCTAGCGGGGGTCTTTATGAGCAGTTCTTC. Its protein is CASSVSSGGLYEQFF.